This T cell receptor beta chain comes out of a study of shared clonotypes between healthy human individuals. Whole-study findings and limits: Generation probability values for non-shared clonotypes were lower than those for clonotypes shared by all four donors. Generally, estimated richness proved larger in naive subsets than it did in memory subsets.

Points on this clone: Antigen specificity is unknown.

The method was immunoSEQ multiplex PCR; TCRdb's version includes in-frame clones alone and lacks a portion of them. The data hold about 2 million clones, with approximately 95% observed a single time. CDR1 and CDR2 from the germline V gene are KGHSH and LQKENI. This CDR3 region has 15 residues. V gave up 3 bases and J gave up 5 bases; unmatched junction bases: 9. This sequence originates from a man aged 18 to 30 in good health. The chain has TRBV18 and TRBJ1-2, with 7 nucleotides matching TRBD1. The sequenced sample was naive CD4+ T cells sorted from blood. The subset denotes: CD45RA+ positively selected. The CDR3 sequence: CASSPLGQAGYGYTF. In DNA form, the CDR3 reads TGTGCCAGCTCACCCCTCGGACAGGCAGGGTATGGCTACACCTTC.